This T cell receptor (beta chain) was sequenced for a study of T cells after yellow fever vaccination. Study findings and constraints: The study re-detected most primary-vaccination clones after the booster (96% CD4, around 89% CD8). A secondary response was less intense yet reached its peak sooner, at day 5 versus 15.

TCRdb re-called the 5' RACE reads through MiXCR, storing one row per CDR3 protein. The data show 200,000 or so distinct CDR3 sequences, about 7% seen once. In the case of this clonotype: Its antigen is unidentified.

The V and J ends lost 5 bases and 1 base respectively, with 21 bases between them. Germline values: CDR1 DFQATT, CDR2 SNEGSKA (reference sequence). There are 18 residues in the CDR3. This sequence originates from a man between 25 and 39 years old who received the YFV17D yellow fever vaccine. Source: CD4+ T cells sorted from PBMCs, taken on the day of the yellow fever booster vaccination. This sequence joins TRBV20-1 and TRBJ2-6; TRBD2 is a possible D gene (5 bases). The CDR3 loop reads CSAPVFFGRESGANVLTF. The CDR3 DNA reads TGCAGTGCTCCTGTTTTTTTTGGGAGAGAGTCTGGGGCCAACGTCCTGACTTTC.